Each of the 6 T cell receptor beta chains below was sequenced from the same sample in a study of blood T cell repertoires in COVID-19 (TCRdb year 2020). Libraries were prepared through the immunoSEQ multiplex PCR assay. Entries here come from immuneACCESS through TCRdb and include only in-frame sequences with V and J called. Some clones fail to appear in such tables; in the studies checked, an unresolved V gene covers under half of the shortfall, and the cause of the remainder is unknown. Within this sample are approximately 65,000 clones, with around 90% of them counted one time only. About 4.7% of the sample belongs to the ten largest clones. The sequencing input was peripheral blood. All receptors derive from a human donor in a cohort sampled during active COVID-19.

A word on this clone: One end of the junction does not line up with germline, which may come from a read error. The chain has TRBV7-7 and TRBJ2-1, with D tentatively TRBD2 (6 bases). Germline-derived CDR1 and CDR2 are SSHAT and FNYEAQ (reference sequence). The CDR3 is 13 residues long. The CDR3: CASSSGLINEQFF. CDR3 DNA: TGTGCTAGCAGCTCTGGACTAATCAATGAGCAGTTCTTC.

This chain connects TRBV7-9 to TRBJ1-5; D is undetermined. Between the trimmed V and J ends, which lost 5 bases and 6 bases, there was a span of 17 bases. CDR1 and CDR2 (germline): SEHNR, FQNEAQ (reference sequence). There are 15 residues in the CDR3. The CDR3 coding sequence is TGTGCCAGCAGCCATACCGACGACGGGAGTCAGCCCCAGCATTTT. Protein product: CASSHTDDGSQPQHF.

The CDR3 region is CASSPGRDSNQPQHF. In DNA form, the CDR3 reads TGTGCCAGCAGCCCGGGGAGGGATAGCAATCAGCCCCAGCATTTT. The chain recombines TRBV9 with TRBJ1-5; no clear D gene. V dropped 4 bases and J dropped 0 bases, with 11 bases sitting between them. The V gene's germline CDR1 is SGDLS and CDR2 YYNGEE. This CDR3 is 15 amino acids long.

This chain uses TRBV5-1 with TRBJ2-2, with 13 nucleotides matching TRBD2. Germline trimming cut 4 bases from V and 4 bases from J; bases unmatched to any gene: 4. Germline lookup yields CDR1 SGHRS and CDR2 YFSETQ. The CDR3 is made up of 16 amino acids. CDR3 sequence: CASSPRLAGGTGELFF. The CDR3 nucleotides read TGCGCCAGCAGCCCACGACTAGCGGGGGGCACCGGGGAGCTGTTTTTT.

This chain joins TRBV2 and TRBJ1-2, with D hard to call. CDR1 is SNHLY, CDR2 FYNNEI, per germline. The V end lost 7 bases, the J end lost 2 bases, and 8 bases lay between the germline ends. This CDR3 is built from 12 residues. The CDR3: CASKAGNYGYTF. The CDR3, as DNA: TGTGCCAGCAAGGCAGGAAACTATGGCTACACCTTC. Filled out from reference TRBV2 and TRBJ1-2, the complete variable domain reads EPEVTQTPSHQVTQMGQEVILRCVPISNHLYFYWYRQILGQKVEFLVSFYNNEISEKSEIFDDQFSVERPDGSNFTLKIRSTKLEDSAMYFCASKAGNYGYTFGSGTRLTVV.

The genes are TRBV10-2 and TRBJ1-2, with D possibly TRBD1 on 5 matching bases. The germline gives CDR1 WSHSY, CDR2 SAAADI. V gave up 3 bases and J gave up 0 bases, with 8 bases separating them. The CDR3 spans 14 residues. The DNA for the CDR3 is TGCGCCAGCAGTGACCGGGGGTCTAACTATGGCTACACCTTC. Its protein is CASSDRGSNYGYTF.